The rows below give T cell receptor beta chains drawn from one sample of a study of cytomegalovirus exposure and HLA in healthy donors. Sequenced by immunoSEQ multiplex PCR; TCRdb stores in-frame clones only, minus some. The table includes roughly 98,000 clones, 70% detected once. The specimen was PBMCs. The receptor set was obtained from a man aged 50-59 years in good health and CMV-seronegative. Each CDR3 is given without its conserved first and last residue. D genes are given only for firm matches.

ASSLDRQGSGVYT,TRBJ1-2,TRBD1,TRBV11-2
AARPRGGNSGANVLT,TRBJ2-6,NA,TRBV5-4
AWNPGQGAGEQY,TRBJ2-7,TRBD1,TRBV30
ASSVSGDGLAGWYEQY,TRBJ2-7,TRBD2,TRBV9
ASSVSDRGAYNEQF,TRBJ2-1,TRBD1,TRBV5-1
ASSLDHTGTETQY,TRBJ2-5,NA,TRBV11-3
ASRGGTGSSYEQY,TRBJ2-7,TRBD1,TRBV6-5
ASSLYSGGTHNEQF,TRBJ2-1,TRBD2,TRBV27
ATTGLGSYEQY,TRBJ2-7,NA,TRBV2
ASSYDRAPYGYT,TRBJ1-2,TRBD1,TRBV6-5
ASSSRTAETQY,TRBJ2-5,NA,TRBV11-3
ASSLEELAGGSTYEQY,TRBJ2-7,TRBD2,TRBV7-8
SVVRTLKPTYEQY,TRBJ2-7,NA,TRBV29-1
ASSPTGTALSSPLH,TRBJ1-6,TRBD1,TRBV7-2
ASLGQSTNEKLF,TRBJ1-4,TRBD1,TRBV7-9
ASRNGPSGNTIY,TRBJ1-3,NA,TRBV5-1
ASSGTSANNEQF,TRBJ2-1,TRBD2,TRBV5-5
ASSSTGGFNYGYT,TRBJ1-2,TRBD1,TRBV5-1
ASAARPGLAGGAEETQY,TRBJ2-5,TRBD2,TRBV28
ASSPSSGERESDEQF,TRBJ2-1,TRBD2,TRBV27